This is a list of T cell receptor beta chains from one sample in a study of identical twins. TCRdb independently ran MiXCR on the 5' RACE reads; one entry per CDR3 protein. Altogether 650,000 to 800,000 distinct CDR3 sequences are present, approximately 9% being singletons, with the ten largest covering around 0.98%. These same records also appear under a second study, on yellow fever vaccine responses in identical twins.

The sample consisted of PBMCs. Every receptor here comes from a young woman in good health. Each CDR3 is given with its conserved first and last residue. Fields, in order: J gene, clone size, V gene, CDR3 length, D gene, CDR3 protein, CDR3 DNA. A D gene is named only where the DNA matches it firmly. A clone size is listed for some rows: how often the clone was seen (once, few, many), or a class if it is expanded.

j_call: TRBJ2-2
clone_size: -
v_call: TRBV4-2
cdr3_length: 19
d_call: TRBD2
cdr3_aa: CASSQDAPGLAGLTGELFF
cdr3_nt: TGTGCCAGCAGCCAAGATGCCCCTGGACTAGCGGGACTCACCGGGGAGCTGTTTTTT

j_call: TRBJ2-7
clone_size: -
v_call: TRBV25-1
cdr3_length: 13
d_call: TRBD2
cdr3_aa: CASSATSPDEQYF
cdr3_nt: TGTGCCAGCAGTGCGACTAGCCCCGACGAGCAGTACTTC

j_call: TRBJ2-2
clone_size: many
v_call: TRBV5-6
cdr3_length: 16
d_call: TRBD1
cdr3_aa: CASSVGTGGFAGELFF
cdr3_nt: TGTGCCAGCAGCGTGGGGACAGGGGGTTTCGCCGGGGAGCTGTTTTTT

j_call: TRBJ2-3
clone_size: -
v_call: TRBV20-1
cdr3_length: 16
d_call: TRBD2
cdr3_aa: CSARPGTSGASDTQYF
cdr3_nt: TGCAGTGCTCGTCCCGGGACTAGCGGGGCCTCAGATACGCAGTATTTT

j_call: TRBJ2-3
clone_size: -
v_call: TRBV7-9
cdr3_length: 15
d_call: -
cdr3_aa: CASSLLAEITDTQYF
cdr3_nt: TGTGCCAGCAGCTTATTGGCAGAGATCACAGATACGCAGTATTTT

j_call: TRBJ2-7
clone_size: -
v_call: TRBV2
cdr3_length: 12
d_call: -
cdr3_aa: CASIRGIDEQYF
cdr3_nt: TGTGCCAGCATTCGGGGAATCGACGAGCAGTACTTC

j_call: TRBJ2-4
clone_size: few
v_call: TRBV27
cdr3_length: 13
d_call: -
cdr3_aa: CASSSALGNIQYF
cdr3_nt: TGTGCCAGCAGTTCAGCCCTGGGCAACATTCAGTACTTC

j_call: TRBJ2-1
clone_size: few
v_call: TRBV7-8
cdr3_length: 14
d_call: -
cdr3_aa: CASSLAGLSNEQFF
cdr3_nt: TGTGCCAGCAGCTTAGCCGGACTCTCCAATGAGCAGTTCTTC

j_call: TRBJ1-1
clone_size: few
v_call: TRBV5-1
cdr3_length: 13
d_call: -
cdr3_aa: CASSLALRGEAFF
cdr3_nt: TGCGCCAGCAGCTTGGCTTTGAGAGGGGAAGCTTTCTTT

j_call: TRBJ2-1
clone_size: many
v_call: TRBV24-1
cdr3_length: 16
d_call: TRBD2
cdr3_aa: CATSDGLVLPYNEQFF
cdr3_nt: TGTGCCACCAGTGACGGACTAGTCCTCCCCTACAATGAGCAGTTCTTC

j_call: TRBJ1-5
clone_size: many
v_call: TRBV7-2
cdr3_length: 17
d_call: TRBD1
cdr3_aa: CASSLAVVWQGDQPQHF
cdr3_nt: TGTGCCAGCAGCTTAGCGGTTGTGTGGCAGGGGGATCAGCCCCAGCATTTT

j_call: TRBJ2-7
clone_size: few
v_call: TRBV20-1
cdr3_length: 14
d_call: TRBD1
cdr3_aa: CSARGQGDYYEQYF
cdr3_nt: TGCAGTGCTAGGGGACAGGGGGATTACTACGAGCAGTACTTC